Listed here is a single TCR beta chain. Its antigen remains unidentified. The data were obtained in a study of cytomegalovirus exposure and HLA in healthy donors. In the PCR, 60 Vbeta and 13 Jbeta primers were used. Profiling relied on immunoSEQ multiplex PCR, and the TCRdb table lists in-frame clones only, not all of them. The sample has around 94,000 clones, approximately 64% seen once. This CDR3 comprises 15 residues. V was pared by 6 bases and J by 8 bases, with 12 bases of the junction left unmatched. CDR1 is MDHEN and CDR2 is SYDVKM in the germline V gene. This donor has no recorded CMV serostatus. General study points: Per a later analysis, HLA-associated TCR beta chains showed more clonal expansion than other, equally common TCR beta chains. With DRB1 most and HLA-C fewest, TCR association rates differed between HLA loci in a later analysis.

The receptor's source is a human donor in good health. What was sequenced was PBMCs. The chain is built from TRBV28 and TRBJ1-4; 7 nucleotides match TRBD1. The CDR3 DNA reads as TGTGCCAGCAGCGGGATGAGGGGGCTTGGAGAAAAACTGTTTTTT. This translates into CASSGMRGLGEKLFF.